This TCR beta chain was retrieved from a study of T cells after yellow fever vaccination. Unmatched junction bases numbered 0, after V lost 2 bases and J lost 0 bases. Germline CDR1 reads DFQATT; CDR2 reads SNEGSKA (reference sequence). This CDR3 is built from 14 residues. This clonotype was found many times. TCRdb called the 5' RACE reads again in MiXCR, with one record for every CDR3 protein. The sample records some 500,000 distinct CDR3 sequences, about 13% being singletons. The chain recombines TRBV20-1 with TRBJ2-2, with 7 bases lining up with TRBD1. The source material was PBMCs, sampled on the day of the yellow fever booster vaccination. The origin of this receptor is a man aged 30 to 39 who received the YFV17D yellow fever vaccine. CDR3 residues: CSARTGANTGELFF. CDR3 nucleotides: TGCAGTGCTAGAACAGGGGCGAACACCGGGGAGCTGTTTTTT.